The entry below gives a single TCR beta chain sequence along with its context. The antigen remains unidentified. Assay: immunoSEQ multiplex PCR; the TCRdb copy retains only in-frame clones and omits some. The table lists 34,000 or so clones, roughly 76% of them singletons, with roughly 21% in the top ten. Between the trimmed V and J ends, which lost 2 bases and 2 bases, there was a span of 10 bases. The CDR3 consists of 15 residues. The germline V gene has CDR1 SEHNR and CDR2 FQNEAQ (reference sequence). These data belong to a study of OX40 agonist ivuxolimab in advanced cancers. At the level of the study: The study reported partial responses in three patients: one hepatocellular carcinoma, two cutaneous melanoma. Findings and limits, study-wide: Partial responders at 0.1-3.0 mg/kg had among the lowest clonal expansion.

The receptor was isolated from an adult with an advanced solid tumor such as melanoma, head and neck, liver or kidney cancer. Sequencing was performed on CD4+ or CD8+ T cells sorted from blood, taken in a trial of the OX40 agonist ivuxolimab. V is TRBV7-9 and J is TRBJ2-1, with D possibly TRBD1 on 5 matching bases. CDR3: CASSLLGEAYNEQFF. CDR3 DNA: TGTGCCAGCAGCTTACTAGGGGAAGCCTACAATGAGCAGTTCTTC.